Each of the 28 T cell receptor beta chains below was sequenced from the same sample in a study of graft-versus-host responses after intestinal transplantation. Assay used: immunoSEQ multiplex PCR; TCRdb lists only in-frame clones, some missing. The data hold more than 10,000 clones, with about 81% observed a single time. The starting material was PBMCs, obtained approximately 320 days after intestinal transplant. These receptors were collected from a human patient who received an intestinal transplant, so some T cells may come from the graft donor.

This chain links TRBV6-6 with TRBJ2-7; a weak D match, TRBD2 (6 bases). The V end lost 3 bases, the J end lost 1 base, and 16 bases lay between the germline ends. Germline V gives CDR1 MNHNY, CDR2 SVGAGI (reference sequence). This CDR3 comprises 16 residues. The CDR3 here is CASSYGGWGESYEQYF. The CDR3 DNA reads as TGTGCCAGCAGTTATGGAGGCTGGGGGGAATCCTACGAGCAGTACTTC.

V and J are TRBV27 and TRBJ2-5; TRBD2 aligns across 9 bases. The germline gives CDR1 MNHEY, CDR2 SMNVEV (reference sequence). The CDR3 totals 16 residues. J gave up 3 bases and V 2 bases, and 7 bases lay outside the gene matches. In nucleotides, the CDR3 is TGTGCCAGCAGTTTAAGTTGGGGGACTAGCAAAGAGACCCAGTACTTC. As protein: CASSLSWGTSKETQYF.

This clone was seen a few times. The chain uses TRBV10-1 and TRBJ1-1; D not resolved. The CDR3 has 15 amino acids. V was shortened by 3 bases and J by 6 bases, with 17 bases between the two germline ends. CDR1 is WNHNN and CDR2 is SYGVQD in the germline V gene (reference sequence). The DNA of the CDR3 is TGCGCCAGCAGTGATTCAAGGGCCCTTAACGCTGAAGCTTTCTTT. This encodes CASSDSRALNAEAFF.

The chain is built from TRBV9 and TRBJ2-5, with D possibly being TRBD2 (6 bases). The assigned J gene may be wrong: the sequence end matches TRBJ2-7 better. Germline V gene data show CDR1 as SGDLS and CDR2 as YYNGEE. The CDR3 totals 15 residues. CDR3 region: CASSEGLFAPYEQYF. The CDR3 nucleotides are TGTGCCAGCAGCGAGGGACTCTTTGCCCCGTACGAGCAGTACTTC.

The rearrangement links TRBV7-3 to TRBJ2-5; D may be TRBD1 or TRBD2 (5 bases each). With 5 bases removed from V and 7 bases from J, the gap between germline ends came to 17 bases. The CDR3 sequence is 14 residues long. CDR1 and CDR2 from the germline V gene are SGHTA and FQGTGA. The CDR3 sequence: CASSPEGRGVTQYF. The CDR3 region has the DNA TGTGCCAGCAGCCCCGAGGGGAGAGGTGTGACCCAGTACTTC.

The gene calls are TRBV18 and TRBJ1-5; the D gene is possibly TRBD1 (5 bases). The germline V and J ends were trimmed by 5 bases and 1 base, with 6 bases remaining between them. Germline lookup yields CDR1 KGHSH and CDR2 LQKENI. CDR3 length: 13 residues. CDR3 nucleotides: TGTGCCAGCTCAGGGACGAGCAATCAGCCCCAGCATTTT. This gives the protein CASSGTSNQPQHF.

The V gene is TRBV30, the J gene TRBJ2-7; possibly TRBD1 for D (5 bases). Deletions cut 5 bases from V and 0 bases from J, with 11 bases between. Germline CDR1 is GTSNPN and CDR2 is SVGIG (reference sequence). The CDR3 spans 13 residues. CDR3 loop: CAWLSQGSYEQYF. CDR3 DNA sequence: TGTGCCTGGCTTTCTCAGGGCTCCTACGAGCAGTACTTC.

This clone was seen only a few times. The chain links TRBV18 to TRBJ1-2; D unresolved. The CDR3 spans 15 residues. Trimming stripped 0 bases from V and 8 bases from J, with 16 bases between. The germline CDR1 and CDR2 sequences are KGHSH and LQKENI. The CDR3 reads CASSPPSQPLGGYTF. The CDR3 DNA reads TGTGCCAGCTCACCACCGAGTCAGCCTCTGGGAGGCTACACCTTC. The full variable domain, rest sourced from reference TRBV18 and TRBJ1-2, is NAGVMQNPRHLVRRRGQEARLRCSPMKGHSHVYWYRQLPEEGLKFMVYLQKENIIDESGMPKERFSAEFPKEGPSILRIQQVVRGDSAAYFCASSPPSQPLGGYTFGSGTRLTVV.

The chain recombines TRBV6-1 with TRBJ2-3; D is tentatively TRBD1 or TRBD2 (6 bases each). V shed 6 bases and J shed 2 bases, with 15 bases lying between them. Per the germline V gene, CDR1 is MNHNS and CDR2 is SASEGT. This CDR3 spans 15 amino acids. CDR3 sequence (DNA): TGTGCCAGCAGGGATTTAGGGGGGTCCACAGATACGCAGTATTTT. Translated, it gives CASRDLGGSTDTQYF.

The CDR3: CASSRVEGGNNEQFF. CDR3 sequence (DNA): TGTGCCAGCAGCCGTGTTGAGGGAGGTAACAATGAGCAGTTCTTC. V usage is TRBV7-8 and J usage is TRBJ2-1; TRBD2 might be the D (6 bases). V lost 5 bases, J lost 5 bases, and 16 bases lay in between. Germline CDR1 reads SGHVS; CDR2 reads FQNEAQ. The CDR3 runs to 15 residues.

The V gene is TRBV10-3, the J gene TRBJ2-2; 8 positions agree with TRBD1. The CDR3 has 16 residues. With V trimmed by 0 bases and J by 4 bases, 4 bases remained unmatched. Germline V gives CDR1 ENHRY, CDR2 SYGVKD. DNA for the CDR3: TGTGCCATCAGTGAGTCCCGGGACAGGCTCACCGGGGAGCTGTTTTTT. Translating it yields CAISESRDRLTGELFF.

A single count supports this clone. The chain is built from TRBV28 and TRBJ1-3; 7 bases line up with TRBD1. The trim removed 1 base at V and 2 bases at J, leaving 2 bases unmatched. CDR3 length: 15 residues. Per the germline V gene, CDR1 is MDHEN and CDR2 is SYDVKM. The CDR3 DNA is TGTGCCAGCAGTTTATTGCAGGGGGCTGGAAACACCATATATTTT. This encodes CASSLLQGAGNTIYF.

V gene TRBV6-1 combines with J gene TRBJ2-7, with a weak D call TRBD2 (6 bases). In germline, CDR1 is MNHNS, CDR2 SASEGT. The CDR3 has 15 amino acids. The ends were cut back, 5 bases at V and 4 bases at J, with 18 bases in the middle. CDR3 protein: CASSTNRERAYEQYF. The CDR3 nucleotides read TGTGCCAGCAGTACAAACCGGGAGCGGGCTTACGAGCAGTACTTC.

This rearrangement joins TRBV6-1 to TRBJ1-2; a weak D match, TRBD1 (5 bases). The ends were cut back, 3 bases at V and 8 bases at J, with 10 bases in the middle. The CDR3 contains 12 residues. Germline CDR1 MNHNS, CDR2 SASEGT. The chain's CDR3 is CASSEGLLGYTF. The CDR3 DNA follows: TGTGCCAGCAGTGAGGGACTCCTCGGCTACACCTTC.

V is TRBV7-6 and J is TRBJ2-1; a weak D match, TRBD1 (6 bases). CDR1 is SGHVS and CDR2 is FNYEAQ in the germline V gene. The CDR3 sequence is 15 residues long. Trimming stripped 5 bases from V and 4 bases from J, with 15 bases between. The CDR3 DNA is TGTGCCAGCAGCCTTACTCGAGGGGGTTACAATGAGCAGTTCTTC. Amino acids: CASSLTRGGYNEQFF.

This sequence joins TRBV9 and TRBJ2-7; the match to TRBD2 covers 7 bases. The V segment lost 0 bases and the J segment 4 bases; nucleotides outside the gene matches: 7. The length of the CDR3 is 15 residues. Germline values: CDR1 SGDLS, CDR2 YYNGEE. The CDR3 DNA sequence: TGTGCCAGCAGCGTAGGGGGAGGGGTCGAGTACGAGCAGTACTTC. As protein: CASSVGGGVEYEQYF.

The V and J genes are TRBV2 and TRBJ1-2; no clear D. CDR1 and CDR2 from the germline V gene are SNHLY and FYNNEI. Trimming removed 10 bases from V and 4 bases from J, with 13 bases in between. The CDR3 loop spans 12 amino acids. The CDR3 coding sequence is TGTGCCATCGACCCTGAGGCCTATGGCTACACCTTC. Protein sequence: CAIDPEAYGYTF.

This sequence joins TRBV13 and TRBJ2-1; D unclear. The CDR3 sequence is 12 residues long. Germline V CDR1 and CDR2: PRHDT, FYEKMQ (reference sequence). Trimming stripped 5 bases from V and 6 bases from J, with 8 bases between. CDR3 DNA sequence: TGTGCCAGCAGCCCCCGATCCAATGAGCAGTTCTTC. Translated, it gives CASSPRSNEQFF.

The rearrangement uses TRBV19 and TRBJ2-7; D possibly corresponds to TRBD2 (6 bases). The CDR3 length is 16 residues. In germline, CDR1 is LNHDA, CDR2 SQIVND (reference sequence). Trimming took 1 base from V and 1 from J, leaving 14 bases between them. The CDR3 bases are TGTGCCAGTAGTATAGTATCTATAGCGGAGTCCTACGAGCAGTACTTC. This sequence encodes CASSIVSIAESYEQYF. Combining the CDR3 with reference TRBV19 and TRBJ2-7 gives the whole variable domain DGGITQSPKYLFRKEGQNVTLSCEQNLNHDAMYWYRQDPGQGLRLIYYSQIVNDFQKGDIAEGYSVSREKKESFPLTVTSAQKNPTAFYLCASSIVSIAESYEQYFGPGTRLTVT.

V gene TRBV13 combines with J gene TRBJ1-2; D possibly corresponds to TRBD1 (6 bases). Germline CDR1 and CDR2: PRHDT and FYEKMQ (reference sequence). V lost 4 bases and J lost 5, with 11 bases in between. The CDR3 spans 13 residues. This chain's CDR3 is CASSSDSDYGYTF. Written as DNA, the CDR3 is TGTGCCAGCAGCTCGGACAGCGATTATGGCTACACCTTC.

The chain employs TRBV28 and TRBJ1-2, with D maybe TRBD1 (5 bases). Germline CDR1 is MDHEN and CDR2 is SYDVKM. This CDR3 spans 14 amino acids. V was shortened by 6 bases and J by 8 bases, with 19 bases between the two germline ends. CDR3 sequence: CASSFPGGARGYTF. The CDR3 bases are TGTGCCAGCAGCTTCCCGGGCGGGGCGCGGGGCTACACCTTC.

V is TRBV20-1 and J is TRBJ1-6; no reliable D call. From germline, CDR1 is DFQATT and CDR2 SNEGSKA (reference sequence). The CDR3 totals 11 residues. V lost 1 base and J 12 bases, leaving 7 bases between the germline ends. In DNA form, the CDR3 reads TGCAGTGCTAGAGTAGGAGGACCCCTCCACTTT. Translating gives CSARVGGPLHF.

The rearrangement joins TRBV5-6 to TRBJ2-5; D unresolved. Germline lookup yields CDR1 SGHDT and CDR2 YYEEEE. This CDR3 has 12 amino acids. V lost 0 bases and J lost 1, with 1 base in between. The CDR3 loop is CASSLVQETQYF. The CDR3 coding sequence is TGTGCCAGCAGCTTGGTCCAAGAGACCCAGTACTTC.

The chain employs TRBV5-1 and TRBJ2-5, with TRBD2 as a possible D gene (5 bases). V was trimmed by 0 bases and J by 1 base, leaving 10 bases between them. Germline lookup yields CDR1 SGHRS and CDR2 YFSETQ. This CDR3 spans 15 amino acids. The CDR3 protein is CASSLDVGLQETQYF. The CDR3 coding sequence is TGCGCCAGCAGCTTGGACGTCGGACTCCAAGAGACCCAGTACTTC.

The CDR3 DNA reads as TGTGCCTCGAGGGGCACAGCCTCCTACGAGCAGTACTTC. It specifies CASRGTASYEQYF. The chain links TRBV2 to TRBJ2-7; D assignment may be TRBD1 or TRBD2 (5 bases each). Germline lookup yields CDR1 SNHLY and CDR2 FYNNEI. With 11 bases removed from V and 0 bases from J, the gap between germline ends came to 14 bases. This CDR3 has 13 residues.

This clone has more than one count but fewer than ten. This rearrangement joins TRBV18 to TRBJ1-2; maybe TRBD1 (5 bases). The germline V gene has CDR1 KGHSH and CDR2 LQKENI. The V end was cut by 8 bases, the J end by 3 bases, with 10 bases between. CDR3 size: 12 residues. The chain's CDR3 is CASRPGDYGYTF. CDR3 nucleotide sequence: TGTGCCAGCCGACCGGGGGACTATGGCTACACCTTC.

The chain has TRBV6-5 and TRBJ1-1; D is ambiguous. The CDR3 has 11 residues. Germline V lookup: CDR1 MNHEY, CDR2 SVGAGI. V lost 6 bases and J 7 bases, leaving 9 bases between the germline ends. CDR3 in DNA: TGTGCCAGCAGCGCAGGCTTTGAAGCTTTCTTT. Translated, it gives CASSAGFEAFF.

The chain joins TRBV4-2 to TRBJ2-1; 9 nucleotides agree with TRBD2. The CDR3 is 17 residues long. Germline CDR1 reads LGHNA; CDR2 reads YNFKEQ. The junction had 15 bases not matched to a gene; V was cut back by 3 bases and J by 9 bases. The CDR3 sequence is CASSHPVGLAGIGEQFF. CDR3 DNA: TGTGCCAGCAGCCACCCCGTGGGGCTAGCGGGAATAGGTGAGCAGTTCTTC.